This T cell receptor (beta chain) was captured by sequencing in a study of blood T cell repertoires in COVID-19. The wider study: Some COVID-19 samples were acute and others convalescent; all came from the United States, Italy and Spain. In each case, the material was cDNA or gDNA derived from T cells, B-cell-depleted T cells, or PBMCs.

V was cut by 6 bases and J by 4 bases, with 22 bases left in between. The germline gives CDR1 LGHDT, CDR2 YNNKEL (reference sequence). This CDR3 is built from 17 residues. Profiled with immunoSEQ multiplex PCR; TCRdb holds only in-frame clones, not every one. The table has roughly 250,000 clones, roughly 90% seen once. Sequencing input: peripheral blood. The source is a man aged 25-45 years with acute or convalescent COVID-19. This chain joins TRBV3-1 (or the pseudogene TRBV3-2) and TRBJ1-3; D possibly corresponds to TRBD1 (5 bases). The CDR3 spells CASSSVGRGLFGNTIYF. CDR3 bases: TGTGCCAGCAGTTCGGTTGGTAGGGGTTTGTTCGGAAACACCATATATTTT.